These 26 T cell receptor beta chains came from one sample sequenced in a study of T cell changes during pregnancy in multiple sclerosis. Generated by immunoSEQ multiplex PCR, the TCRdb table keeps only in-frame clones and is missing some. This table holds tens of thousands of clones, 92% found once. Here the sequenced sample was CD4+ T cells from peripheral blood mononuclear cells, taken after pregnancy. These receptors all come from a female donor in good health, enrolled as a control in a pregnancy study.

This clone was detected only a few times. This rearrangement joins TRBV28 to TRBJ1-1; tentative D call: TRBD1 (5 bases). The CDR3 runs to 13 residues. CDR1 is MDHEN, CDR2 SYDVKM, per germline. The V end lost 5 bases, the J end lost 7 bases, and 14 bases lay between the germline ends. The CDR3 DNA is TGTGCCAGCAGTCAGAATTACAGGCGTGAAGCTTTCTTT. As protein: CASSQNYRREAFF.

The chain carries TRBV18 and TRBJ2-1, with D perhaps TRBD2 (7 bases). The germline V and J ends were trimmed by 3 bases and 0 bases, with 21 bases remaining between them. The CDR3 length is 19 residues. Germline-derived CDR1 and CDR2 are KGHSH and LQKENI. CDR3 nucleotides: TGTGCCAGCTCACCTATGGCGGGGGCGCGAGACAGCTCCTACAATGAGCAGTTCTTC. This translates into CASSPMAGARDSSYNEQFF.

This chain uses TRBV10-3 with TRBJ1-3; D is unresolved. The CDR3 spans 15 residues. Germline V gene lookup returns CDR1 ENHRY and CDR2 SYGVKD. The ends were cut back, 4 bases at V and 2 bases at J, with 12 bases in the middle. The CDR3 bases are TGTGCCATCAGTGCCGACCCGGGGACTGGAAACACCATATATTTT. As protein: CAISADPGTGNTIYF.

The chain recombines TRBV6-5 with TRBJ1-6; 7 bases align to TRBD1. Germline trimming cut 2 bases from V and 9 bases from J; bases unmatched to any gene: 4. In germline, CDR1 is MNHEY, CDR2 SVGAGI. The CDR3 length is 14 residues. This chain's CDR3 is CASSYGTEASPLHF. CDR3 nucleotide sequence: TGTGCCAGCAGTTACGGGACAGAGGCTTCACCCCTCCACTTT.

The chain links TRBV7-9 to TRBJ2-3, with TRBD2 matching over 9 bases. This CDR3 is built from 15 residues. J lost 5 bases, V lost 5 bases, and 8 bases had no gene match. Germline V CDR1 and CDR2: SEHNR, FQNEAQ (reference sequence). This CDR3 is CASSPRRGGQDTQYF. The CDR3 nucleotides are TGTGCCAGCAGCCCCCGGCGGGGGGGCCAAGATACGCAGTATTTT. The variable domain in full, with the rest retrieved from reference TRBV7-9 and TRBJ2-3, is DTGVSQNPRHKITKRGQNVTFRCDPISEHNRLYWYRQTLGQGPEFLTYFQNEAQLEKSRLLSDRFSAERPKGSFSTLEIQRTEQGDSAMYLCASSPRRGGQDTQYFGPGTRLTVL.

CDR3: CASSYSRDRTGELFF. For the CDR3, the DNA is TGTGCCAGCAGTTACTCAAGGGACAGGACCGGGGAGCTGTTTTTT. The chain has TRBV6-5 and TRBJ2-2; the match to TRBD1 covers 8 bases. Germline-derived CDR1 and CDR2 are MNHEY and SVGAGI. The CDR3 covers 15 residues. Germline trimming cut 0 bases from V and 5 bases from J; bases unmatched to any gene: 2.

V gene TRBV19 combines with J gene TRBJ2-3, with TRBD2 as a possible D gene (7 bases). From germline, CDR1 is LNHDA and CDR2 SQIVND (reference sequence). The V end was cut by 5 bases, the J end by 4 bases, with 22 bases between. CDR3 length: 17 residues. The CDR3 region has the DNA TGTGCCAGTAGTTCCGCGGGGGACAAGCCTCGCTCAGATACGCAGTATTTT. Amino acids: CASSSAGDKPRSDTQYF.

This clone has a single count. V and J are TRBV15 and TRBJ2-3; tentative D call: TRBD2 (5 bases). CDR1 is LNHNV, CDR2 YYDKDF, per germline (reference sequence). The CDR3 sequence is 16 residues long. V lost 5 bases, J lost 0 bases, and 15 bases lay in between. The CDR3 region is CATSPGEGFSTDTQYF. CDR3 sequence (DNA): TGTGCCACCAGCCCGGGCGAGGGATTCAGCACAGATACGCAGTATTTT.

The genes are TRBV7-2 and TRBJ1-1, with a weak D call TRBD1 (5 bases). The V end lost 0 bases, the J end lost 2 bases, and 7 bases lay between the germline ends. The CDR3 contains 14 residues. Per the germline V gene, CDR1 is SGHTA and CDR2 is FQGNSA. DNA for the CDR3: TGTGCCAGCAGCTTAGCGTGGGGCAACACTGAAGCTTTCTTT. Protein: CASSLAWGNTEAFF.

CDR3 sequence reads: CASSHAMTGELFF. The CDR3 DNA is TGTGCCAGCAGCCATGCTATGACCGGGGAGCTGTTTTTT. The chain uses TRBV7-9 and TRBJ2-2; the D is unclear. Trimming stripped 5 bases from V and 5 bases from J, with 9 bases between. The CDR3 length is 13 residues. CDR1 and CDR2 (germline): SEHNR, FQNEAQ (reference sequence).

The CDR3 region is CASSSLGGGTWQYF. In nucleotides, the CDR3 is TGTGCCAGCAGTTCGCTCGGCGGGGGAACCTGGCAGTACTTC. The rearrangement links TRBV28 to TRBJ2-7; TRBD2 agrees at 7 bases. CDR1 MDHEN and CDR2 SYDVKM come from the germline V gene. J gave up 9 bases and V 4 bases, and 12 bases lay outside the gene matches. This CDR3 is 14 amino acids long.

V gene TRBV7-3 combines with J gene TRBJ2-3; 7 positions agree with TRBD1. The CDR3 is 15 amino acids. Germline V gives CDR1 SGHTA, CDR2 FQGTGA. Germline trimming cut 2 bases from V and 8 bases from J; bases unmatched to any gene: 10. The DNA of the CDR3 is TGTGCCAGCAGCTTACTGACAGGGTCACAAGCTACGCAGTATTTT. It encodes CASSLLTGSQATQYF.

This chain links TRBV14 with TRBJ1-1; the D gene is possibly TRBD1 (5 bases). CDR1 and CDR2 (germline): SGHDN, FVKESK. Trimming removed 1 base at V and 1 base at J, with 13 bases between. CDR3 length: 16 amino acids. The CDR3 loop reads CASSQVGARENTEAFF. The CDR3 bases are TGTGCCAGCAGCCAAGTAGGAGCCAGGGAGAACACTGAAGCTTTCTTT.

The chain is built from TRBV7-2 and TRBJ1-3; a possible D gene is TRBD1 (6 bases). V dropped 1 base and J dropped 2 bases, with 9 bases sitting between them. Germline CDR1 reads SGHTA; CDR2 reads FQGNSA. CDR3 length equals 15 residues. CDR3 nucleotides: TGTGCCAGCAGCTTAGGGGGGACAACTGGAAACACCATATATTTT. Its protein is CASSLGGTTGNTIYF. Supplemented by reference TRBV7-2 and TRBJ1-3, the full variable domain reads GAGVSQSPSNKVTEKGKDVELRCDPISGHTALYWYRQSLGQGLEFLIYFQGNSAPDKSGLPSDRFSAERTGGSVSTLTIQRTQQEDSAVYLCASSLGGTTGNTIYFGEGSWLTVV.

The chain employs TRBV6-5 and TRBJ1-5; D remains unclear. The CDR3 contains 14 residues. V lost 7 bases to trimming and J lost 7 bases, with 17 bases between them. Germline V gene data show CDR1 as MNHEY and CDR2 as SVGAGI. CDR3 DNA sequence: TGTGCCAGCACTCGGCCGGGGAGAGAACAGCCCCAGCATTTT. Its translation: CASTRPGREQPQHF.

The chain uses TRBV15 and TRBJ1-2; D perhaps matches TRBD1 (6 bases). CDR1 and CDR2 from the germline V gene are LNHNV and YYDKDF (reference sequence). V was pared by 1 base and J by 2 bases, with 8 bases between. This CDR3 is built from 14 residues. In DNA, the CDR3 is TGTGCCACCAGCAGAGGACAGGCGAACTATGGCTACACCTTC. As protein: CATSRGQANYGYTF.

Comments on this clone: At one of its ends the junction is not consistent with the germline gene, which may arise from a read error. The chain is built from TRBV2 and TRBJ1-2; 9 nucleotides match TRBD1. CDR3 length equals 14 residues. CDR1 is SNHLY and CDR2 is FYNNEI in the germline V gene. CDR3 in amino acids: CASSVQGAKYGYTF. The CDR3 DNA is TGTGCCAGCAGTGTACAGGGGGCTAAGTATGGCTACACCTTC.

The CDR3 loop reads CASSSGSGQGYGYTF. The CDR3 nucleotides are TGTGCCAGCTCCAGCGGAAGTGGACAGGGATATGGCTACACCTTC. The gene calls are TRBV18 and TRBJ1-2, with 8 positions matching TRBD1. The CDR3 spans 15 residues. Trimming removed 6 bases from V and 5 bases from J; junction bases left unmatched: 11. In germline, CDR1 is KGHSH, CDR2 LQKENI.

In DNA form, the CDR3 reads TGTGCCAGCTCACCACCGGCGGCCCGCACCGGGGAGCTGTTTTTT. This sequence encodes CASSPPAARTGELFF. V is TRBV18 and J is TRBJ2-2; no definite D call. The ends were cut back, 0 bases at V and 4 bases at J, with 9 bases in the middle. Looked up from germline, CDR1 is KGHSH and CDR2 is LQKENI. The CDR3 totals 15 residues.

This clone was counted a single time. CDR3 nucleotide sequence: TGTGCCAGCAGCACGAACAGGGAGTCACCCCTCCACTTT. Protein product: CASSTNRESPLHF. This chain connects TRBV11-2 to TRBJ1-6; possibly TRBD1 for D (6 bases). The germline V gene has CDR1 SGHAT and CDR2 FQNNGV. V shed 5 bases and J shed 10 bases, with 12 bases lying between them. This CDR3 contains 13 residues.

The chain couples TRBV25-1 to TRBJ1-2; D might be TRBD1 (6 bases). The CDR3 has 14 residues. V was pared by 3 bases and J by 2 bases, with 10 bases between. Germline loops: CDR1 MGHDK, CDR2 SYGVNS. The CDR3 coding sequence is TGTGCCAGCAGTGAGCCACAGGGCAACTATGGCTACACCTTC. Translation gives CASSEPQGNYGYTF.

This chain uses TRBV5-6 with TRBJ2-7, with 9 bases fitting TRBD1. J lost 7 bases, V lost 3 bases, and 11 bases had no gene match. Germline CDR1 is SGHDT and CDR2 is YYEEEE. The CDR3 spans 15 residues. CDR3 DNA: TGTGCCAGCAGCTCCTCCGGGACAGGGTCCTTTGAGCAGTACTTC. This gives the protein CASSSSGTGSFEQYF.

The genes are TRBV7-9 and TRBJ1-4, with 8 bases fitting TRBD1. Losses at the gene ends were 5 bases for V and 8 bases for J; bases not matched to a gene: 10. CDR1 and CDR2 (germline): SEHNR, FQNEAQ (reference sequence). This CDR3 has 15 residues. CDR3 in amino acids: CASSPRGQGNEKLFF. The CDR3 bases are TGTGCCAGCAGCCCCCGTGGACAGGGAAACGAAAAACTGTTTTTT.

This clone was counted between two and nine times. This CDR3 reads CASSQDDYGYTF. Here the CDR3 DNA reads TGTGCCAGCAGCCAAGACGACTATGGCTACACCTTC. The V call is TRBV4-2, the J call TRBJ1-2, with D hard to call. V lost 0 bases and J lost 3, with 2 bases in between. The germline CDR1 and CDR2 sequences are LGHNA and YNFKEQ. The CDR3 runs 12 residues.

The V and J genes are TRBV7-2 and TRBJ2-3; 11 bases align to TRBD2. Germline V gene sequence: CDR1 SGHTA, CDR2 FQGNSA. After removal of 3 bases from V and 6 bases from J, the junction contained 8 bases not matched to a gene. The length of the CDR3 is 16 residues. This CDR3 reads CASSLRLAGPGDTQYF. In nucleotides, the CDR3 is TGTGCCAGCAGCTTGAGACTAGCGGGACCCGGGGATACGCAGTATTTT.

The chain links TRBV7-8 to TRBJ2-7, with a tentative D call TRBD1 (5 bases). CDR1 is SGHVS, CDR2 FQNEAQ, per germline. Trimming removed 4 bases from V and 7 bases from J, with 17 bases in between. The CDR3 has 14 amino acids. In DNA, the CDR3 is TGTGCCAGCAGCTCCAGGTCCCAGGGCGGAGAGCAGTACTTC. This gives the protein CASSSRSQGGEQYF.